The clone carrying this T cell receptor (beta chain) was counted at least ten times. Its target is unknown. The CDR3 consists of 17 residues. The V segment lost 6 bases and the J segment 2 bases; nucleotides outside the gene matches: 14. Germline V gene sequence: CDR1 MDHEN, CDR2 SYDVKM. This specimen belongs to a study of regulatory T cells in long-lasting Graves disease. Study-level information: Graves' cases, newly diagnosed, had used antithyroid drugs under 3 months. Whole-study findings and limits: It was in persistent disease that TRBV28, TRBJ1-2 and TRBJ2-5 were favored.

Time point denoted: newly diagnosed GD, antithyroid drugs for less than 3 months. PBMC-extracted RNA yielded the TCR library. American Thyroid Association guidelines defined how Graves' disease was diagnosed. Building the TCR beta libraries relied on iRepertoire HTBI primers, and CDR3 regions underwent Arm-PCR. TCRdb re-derived calls from the multiplex PCR reads in MiXCR, one entry per CDR3 protein. The table lists about 310,000 distinct CDR3 sequences, about 20% of them singletons. Material: peripheral blood mononuclear cells (PBMCs), obtained at new diagnosis, from a patient treated with antithyroid drugs. The V call is TRBV28, the J call TRBJ2-5, with 8 bases identical to TRBD2. The TCR comes from a female donor with Graves disease. CDR3 sequence reads: CASRPGGWQGGQETQYF. DNA of the CDR3: TGTGCCAGCAGGCCGGGGGGGTGGCAGGGCGGTCAAGAGACCCAGTACTTC.